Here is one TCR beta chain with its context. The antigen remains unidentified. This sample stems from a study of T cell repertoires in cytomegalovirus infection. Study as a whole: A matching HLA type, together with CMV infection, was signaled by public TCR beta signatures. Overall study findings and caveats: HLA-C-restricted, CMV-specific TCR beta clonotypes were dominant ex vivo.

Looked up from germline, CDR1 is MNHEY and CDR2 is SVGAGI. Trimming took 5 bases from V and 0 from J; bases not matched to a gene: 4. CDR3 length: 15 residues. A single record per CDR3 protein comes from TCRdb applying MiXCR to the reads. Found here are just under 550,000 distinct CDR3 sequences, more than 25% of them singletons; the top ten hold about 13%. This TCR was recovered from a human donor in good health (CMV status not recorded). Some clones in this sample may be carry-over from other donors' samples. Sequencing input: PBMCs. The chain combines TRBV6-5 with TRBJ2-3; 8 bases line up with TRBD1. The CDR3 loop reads CASSRQGTSTDTQYF. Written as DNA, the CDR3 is TGTGCCAGCAGTCGACAGGGGACTAGCACAGATACGCAGTATTTT.